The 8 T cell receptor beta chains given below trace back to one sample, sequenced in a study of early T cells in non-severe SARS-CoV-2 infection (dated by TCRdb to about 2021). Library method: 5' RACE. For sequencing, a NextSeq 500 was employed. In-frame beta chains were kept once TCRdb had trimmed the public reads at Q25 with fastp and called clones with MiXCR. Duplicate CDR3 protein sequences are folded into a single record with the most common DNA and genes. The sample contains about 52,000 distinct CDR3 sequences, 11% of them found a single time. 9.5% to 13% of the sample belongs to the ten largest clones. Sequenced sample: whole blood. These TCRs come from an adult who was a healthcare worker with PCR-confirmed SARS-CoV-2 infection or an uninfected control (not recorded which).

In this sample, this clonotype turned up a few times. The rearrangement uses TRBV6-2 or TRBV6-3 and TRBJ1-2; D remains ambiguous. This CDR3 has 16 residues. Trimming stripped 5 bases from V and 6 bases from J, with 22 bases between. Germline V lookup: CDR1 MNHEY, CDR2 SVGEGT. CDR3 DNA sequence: TGTGCCAGCAGTCCCATTCCCACTTTCCCGGGAGATGGCTACACCTTC. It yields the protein CASSPIPTFPGDGYTF.

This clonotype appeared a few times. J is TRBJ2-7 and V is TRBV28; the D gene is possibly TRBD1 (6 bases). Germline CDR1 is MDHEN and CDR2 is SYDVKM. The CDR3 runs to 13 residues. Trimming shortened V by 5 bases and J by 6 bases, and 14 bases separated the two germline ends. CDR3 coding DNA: TGTGCCAGCAGTCCCGGACAGCCCCGCGAGCAGTACTTC. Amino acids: CASSPGQPREQYF.

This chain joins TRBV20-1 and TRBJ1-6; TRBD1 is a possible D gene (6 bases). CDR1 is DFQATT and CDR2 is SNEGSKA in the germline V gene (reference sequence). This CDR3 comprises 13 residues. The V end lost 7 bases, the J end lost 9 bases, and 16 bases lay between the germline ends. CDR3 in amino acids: CSVYYRVGSPLHF. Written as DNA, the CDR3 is TGCAGTGTCTATTACAGGGTGGGTTCACCCCTCCACTTT.

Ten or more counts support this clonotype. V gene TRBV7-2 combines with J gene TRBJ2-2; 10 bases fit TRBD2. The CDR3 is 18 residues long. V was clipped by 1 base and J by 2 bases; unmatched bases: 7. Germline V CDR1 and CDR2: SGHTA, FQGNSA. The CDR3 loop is CASSLEVSGGLNTGELFF. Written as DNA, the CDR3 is TGTGCCAGCAGCTTAGAAGTTAGCGGGGGGCTAAACACCGGGGAGCTGTTTTTT. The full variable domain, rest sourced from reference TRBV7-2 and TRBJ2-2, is GAGVSQSPSNKVTEKGKDVELRCDPISGHTALYWYRQSLGQGLEFLIYFQGNSAPDKSGLPSDRFSAERTGGSVSTLTIQRTQQEDSAVYLCASSLEVSGGLNTGELFFGEGSRLTVL.

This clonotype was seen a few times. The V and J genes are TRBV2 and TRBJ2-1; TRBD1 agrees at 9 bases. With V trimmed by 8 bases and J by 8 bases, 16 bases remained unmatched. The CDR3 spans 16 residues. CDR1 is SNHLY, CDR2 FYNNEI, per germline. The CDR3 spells CASFNGQGPGYDEQFF. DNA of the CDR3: TGTGCCAGCTTTAATGGACAGGGGCCTGGGTATGATGAGCAGTTCTTC.

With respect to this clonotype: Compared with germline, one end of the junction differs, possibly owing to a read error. The CDR3 here is CVSSPRIGTDTQYF. As DNA, the CDR3 is TGTGTCAGCTCACCCCGAATCGGCACAGATACGCAGTATTTT. The rearrangement links TRBV18 to TRBJ2-3; D is undetermined. This CDR3 has 14 amino acids. Germline lookup yields CDR1 KGHSH and CDR2 LQKENI.

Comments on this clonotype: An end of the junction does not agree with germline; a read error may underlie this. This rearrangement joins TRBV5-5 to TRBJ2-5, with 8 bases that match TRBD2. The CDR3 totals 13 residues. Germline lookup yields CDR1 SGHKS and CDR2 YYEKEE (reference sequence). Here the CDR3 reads CVSSRGGRETQYF. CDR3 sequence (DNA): TGTGTCAGCAGCCGCGGCGGGAGGGAGACCCAGTACTTC.

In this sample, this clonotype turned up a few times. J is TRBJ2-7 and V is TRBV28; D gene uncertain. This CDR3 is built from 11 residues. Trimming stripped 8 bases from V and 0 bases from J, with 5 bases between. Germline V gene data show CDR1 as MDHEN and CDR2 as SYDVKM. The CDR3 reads CASQSSYEQYF. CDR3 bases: TGTGCCAGCCAGAGCTCCTACGAGCAGTACTTC.